These 27 T cell receptor beta chains share one sample of origin, sequenced in a study of cytomegalovirus exposure and HLA in healthy donors. 13 Jbeta primers and 60 Vbeta primers were used for the PCR. Sequencing used immunoSEQ multiplex PCR; TCRdb keeps in-frame clones, though not all of them. The sample has some 140,000 clones; 65% to 70% are singletons. Sequenced: PBMCs. Every receptor here comes from a human donor in good health.

As DNA, the CDR3 is TGTGCCAGCTCACCCCCTCTGGGGGCCCTCAATGAGCAGTTCTTC. Amino acid sequence: CASSPPLGALNEQFF. The genes are TRBV18 and TRBJ2-1; maybe TRBD1 (6 bases). The CDR3 consists of 15 residues. CDR1 is KGHSH and CDR2 is LQKENI in the germline V gene. The V end was cut by 3 bases, the J end by 6 bases, with 15 bases between. The complete variable domain, with remaining parts taken from reference TRBV18 and TRBJ2-1, reads NAGVMQNPRHLVRRRGQEARLRCSPMKGHSHVYWYRQLPEEGLKFMVYLQKENIIDESGMPKERFSAEFPKEGPSILRIQQVVRGDSAAYFCASSPPLGALNEQFFGPGTRLTVL.

The rearrangement joins TRBV9 to TRBJ1-1, with D possibly TRBD1 on 5 matching bases. CDR1 is SGDLS, CDR2 YYNGEE, per germline. This CDR3 is built from 14 residues. V was shortened by 0 bases and J by 3 bases, with 9 bases between the two germline ends. The CDR3 loop is CASSVGTGYTEAFF. Written as DNA, the CDR3 is TGTGCCAGCAGCGTAGGAACAGGATACACTGAAGCTTTCTTT.

This sequence joins TRBV10-2 and TRBJ2-7; no definite D call. V gave up 4 bases and J gave up 3 bases, with 7 bases separating them. In germline, CDR1 is WSHSY, CDR2 SAAADI. The CDR3 contains 12 residues. CDR3 loop: CASSASYYEQYF. The CDR3 DNA sequence: TGCGCCAGCAGTGCCTCTTACTACGAGCAGTACTTC.

This clone came up a few times. The genes are TRBV10-2 and TRBJ2-7, with TRBD1 matching over 7 bases. CDR1 WSHSY and CDR2 SAAADI come from the germline V gene. Trimming took 8 bases from V and 9 from J; bases not matched to a gene: 10. CDR3 length: 12 amino acids. The CDR3 DNA is TGCGCCAGCTCCCCAAGGACAGGTCGGCAGTACTTC. It specifies CASSPRTGRQYF.

V usage is TRBV25-1 and J usage is TRBJ1-6; no clear D gene. Germline V gives CDR1 MGHDK, CDR2 SYGVNS. The CDR3 is 16 amino acids. Trimming left V 2 bases short and J 0 bases short, with 8 bases between. CDR3 protein: CASSELLSSYNSPLHF. DNA for the CDR3: TGTGCCAGCAGTGAACTGCTGAGCTCCTATAATTCACCCCTCCACTTT. The complete variable domain, with remaining parts taken from reference TRBV25-1 and TRBJ1-6, reads EADIYQTPRYLVIGTGKKITLECSQTMGHDKMYWYQQDPGMELHLIHYSYGVNSTEKGDLSSESTVSRIRTEHFPLTLESARPSHTSQYLCASSELLSSYNSPLHFGNGTRLTVT.

The chain uses TRBV6-5 and TRBJ2-7; D perhaps matches TRBD1 (5 bases). The CDR3 is made up of 14 amino acids. Germline-derived CDR1 and CDR2 are MNHEY and SVGAGI. V was shortened by 6 bases and J by 0 bases, with 12 bases between the two germline ends. In nucleotides, the CDR3 is TGTGCCAGCAGCAGACAGTCCGGCTCCTACGAGCAGTACTTC. Amino acid sequence: CASSRQSGSYEQYF.

The chain is built from TRBV10-3 and TRBJ2-1; possibly TRBD2 for D (6 bases). The CDR3 contains 13 residues. Germline CDR1 is ENHRY and CDR2 is SYGVKD. V gave up 7 bases and J gave up 6 bases, with 13 bases separating them. Here the CDR3 DNA reads TGTGCCATCAACACGGGAGAGGGCAATGAGCAGTTCTTC. Amino acid sequence: CAINTGEGNEQFF.

The chain carries TRBV5-1 and TRBJ2-1; 8 nucleotides agree with TRBD2. The trim removed 6 bases at V and 6 bases at J, leaving 8 bases unmatched. Germline values: CDR1 SGHRS, CDR2 YFSETQ. The CDR3 is made up of 14 amino acids. CDR3 sequence reads: CASIPTGGSNEQFF. The CDR3 DNA sequence: TGCGCCAGCATTCCCACGGGAGGGAGCAATGAGCAGTTCTTC.

The V gene is TRBV11-2, the J gene TRBJ2-2; D unresolved. The CDR3 is 15 amino acids. CDR1 is SGHAT, CDR2 FQNNGV, per germline. V lost 4 bases and J lost 2, with 11 bases in between. The CDR3, as DNA: TGTGCCAGCAGCTCTGTGGGCTTTAACACCGGGGAGCTGTTTTTT. Amino acids: CASSSVGFNTGELFF.

This chain uses TRBV7-9 with TRBJ2-7; D is possibly TRBD2 (6 bases). V gave up 5 bases and J gave up 3 bases, with 23 bases separating them. CDR3 size: 17 residues. Germline V gene lookup returns CDR1 SEHNR and CDR2 FQNEAQ (reference sequence). DNA of the CDR3: TGTGCCAGCAGCCCACCCCTGAGGGACTCCGACGTCTACGAGCAGTACTTC. Translating gives CASSPPLRDSDVYEQYF.

The chain carries TRBV5-1 and TRBJ2-2; possibly TRBD2 for D (7 bases). Germline V gene lookup returns CDR1 SGHRS and CDR2 YFSETQ. V lost 0 bases, J lost 3 bases, and 15 bases lay in between. The CDR3 has 17 amino acids. CDR3 sequence: CASSLDGGGTYTGELFF. The CDR3 DNA reads as TGCGCCAGCAGCTTGGATGGCGGGGGCACGTACACCGGGGAGCTGTTTTTT.

The rearrangement uses TRBV28 and TRBJ1-2, with D uncertain. Germline-derived CDR1 and CDR2 are MDHEN and SYDVKM. V was clipped by 5 bases and J by 2 bases, with 15 bases between them. This CDR3 region has 15 residues. The CDR3 reads CASSPGAARNYGYTF. CDR3 bases: TGTGCCAGCAGTCCTGGAGCAGCCCGCAACTATGGCTACACCTTC.

This clone has more than one count but fewer than ten. The chain's CDR3 is CASSPRQDRRGNTEAFF. The CDR3 DNA reads TGTGCCAGCAGCCCGAGGCAGGACAGAAGGGGGAACACTGAAGCTTTCTTT. The chain combines TRBV7-9 with TRBJ1-1; TRBD1 is a possible D gene (6 bases). Germline V CDR1 and CDR2: SEHNR, FQNEAQ (reference sequence). V lost 5 bases and J lost 1, with 20 bases in between. The CDR3 is 17 amino acids.

This chain joins TRBV10-1 and TRBJ2-3, with 8 bases identical to TRBD2. The CDR3 length is 15 residues. V dropped 2 bases and J dropped 5; count of bases not matched to a gene: 6. Germline V CDR1 and CDR2: WNHNN, SYGVQD (reference sequence). The CDR3 here is CASSEMAGGLDTQYF. The CDR3 region has the DNA TGCGCCAGCAGTGAGATGGCGGGAGGCCTAGATACGCAGTATTTT.

The chain has TRBV4-2 and TRBJ2-5, with D perhaps matching TRBD2 (6 bases). The V gene's germline CDR1 is LGHNA and CDR2 YNFKEQ. Trimming left V 1 base short and J 3 bases short, with 12 bases between. The CDR3 contains 15 residues. This CDR3 is CASSQGTVAEETQYF. The CDR3 DNA follows: TGTGCCAGCAGCCAAGGTACAGTAGCGGAAGAGACCCAGTACTTC.

CDR3 protein: CASSPPGGSGNTIYF. CDR3 DNA: TGTGCCAGCAGTCCCCCAGGGGGCTCTGGAAACACCATATATTTT. The V and J genes are TRBV28 and TRBJ1-3; 7 bases are shared with TRBD1. Germline lookup yields CDR1 MDHEN and CDR2 SYDVKM. This CDR3 comprises 15 residues. Germline trimming cut 5 bases from V and 0 bases from J; bases unmatched to any gene: 4.

The rearrangement joins TRBV7-8 to TRBJ2-3, with TRBD2 identical over 7 bases. The CDR3 sequence is 14 residues long. Trimming took 7 bases from V and 3 from J; bases not matched to a gene: 7. Germline V gene lookup returns CDR1 SGHVS and CDR2 FQNEAQ. The CDR3 here is CASNGGRTTDTQYF. CDR3 DNA sequence: TGTGCCAGCAACGGCGGGAGAACGACAGATACGCAGTATTTT.

In its sample, this clone was seen a few times. The V call is TRBV7-3, the J call TRBJ1-1, with D unclear. Per germline, CDR1 SGHTA and CDR2 FQGTGA. Trimming took off 4 bases at V and 0 bases at J, with 6 bases between the two ends. CDR3 length: 13 residues. CDR3 sequence (DNA): TGTGCCAGCAGCTACACCCTGAACACTGAAGCTTTCTTT. Amino acid sequence: CASSYTLNTEAFF. Drawing the rest from reference TRBV7-3 and TRBJ1-1, the complete variable domain is GAGVSQTPSNKVTEKGKYVELRCDPISGHTALYWYRQSLGQGPEFLIYFQGTGAADDSGLPNDRFFAVRPEGSVSTLKIQRTERGDSAVYLCASSYTLNTEAFFGQGTRLTVV.

CDR3 amino acids: CASSPPGTNNQPQHF. The CDR3 nucleotides are TGTGCCAGCTCACCACCCGGGACTAACAATCAGCCCCAGCATTTT. The chain is built from TRBV18 and TRBJ1-5, with D perhaps TRBD1 (5 bases). The length of the CDR3 is 15 residues. Trimming shortened V by 0 bases and J by 3 bases, and 9 bases separated the two germline ends. Germline V gene lookup returns CDR1 KGHSH and CDR2 LQKENI.

Points on this clone: This same CDR3 is encoded by further DNA sequences in the sample. The V and J genes are TRBV18 and TRBJ2-7; 7 bases are a match to TRBD2. This CDR3 has 16 amino acids. Germline V gene lookup returns CDR1 KGHSH and CDR2 LQKENI. Trimming took 6 bases from V and 7 from J; bases not matched to a gene: 18. The CDR3 nucleotides read TGTGCCAGCTCCCCCTCAAGCCAGGGAGTCGGGGGGGAGCAGTACTTC. Encoded protein: CASSPSSQGVGGEQYF.

The V call is TRBV5-1, the J call TRBJ2-7, with 11 bases that match TRBD2. CDR3 length: 14 amino acids. V dropped 0 bases and J dropped 9; count of bases not matched to a gene: 5. The germline gives CDR1 SGHRS, CDR2 YFSETQ. Written as DNA, the CDR3 is TGCGCCAGCAGCTTGGGCCCTAGCGGGAGGACGCAGTACTTC. As protein: CASSLGPSGRTQYF. The full variable domain, its missing parts supplied by reference TRBV5-1 and TRBJ2-7, is KAGVTQTPRYLIKTRGQQVTLSCSPISGHRSVSWYQQTPGQGLQFLFEYFSETQRNKGNFPGRFSGRQFSNSRSEMNVSTLELGDSALYLCASSLGPSGRTQYFGPGTRLTVT.

The chain employs TRBV28 and TRBJ2-4; D perhaps matches TRBD2 (6 bases). CDR3 length equals 13 residues. Trimming shortened V by 1 base and J by 11 bases, and 12 bases separated the two germline ends. Germline assignment: CDR1 MDHEN and CDR2 SYDVKM. CDR3: CASSLYQAGLQYF. The CDR3, as DNA: TGTGCCAGCAGTTTATATCAGGCGGGACTTCAGTACTTC.

This chain links TRBV5-3 with TRBJ1-2; D is ambiguous. TRBV5-3 is assigned to the ORF class and has an uncertain function. This CDR3 comprises 10 residues. Trimming pared 8 bases from V and 5 bases from J, leaving 7 bases between. CDR3 nucleotides: TGTGCCAGGAGGGATTATGGCTACACCTTC. Translated, it gives CARRDYGYTF.

The chain has TRBV5-1 and TRBJ2-5, with 13 bases aligning to TRBD2. V shed 5 bases and J 3 bases; nucleotides not matched to a gene: 7. Looked up from germline, CDR1 is SGHRS and CDR2 is YFSETQ. The CDR3 spans 16 residues. The CDR3 loop is CASSYGLAGEKETQYF. The CDR3 DNA reads TGCGCCAGCAGTTACGGACTAGCGGGAGAGAAAGAGACCCAGTACTTC.

This clone was detected only a few times. This chain connects TRBV2 to TRBJ1-5; no reliable D call. CDR3 size: 13 residues. Germline V lookup: CDR1 SNHLY, CDR2 FYNNEI. The ends were cut back, 4 bases at V and 4 bases at J, with 8 bases in the middle. CDR3 loop: CASSGETNQPQHF. The DNA for the CDR3 is TGTGCCAGCAGTGGGGAGACTAATCAGCCCCAGCATTTT.

The chain uses TRBV7-2 and TRBJ2-1; TRBD1 might be the D (6 bases). The CDR3 runs 15 residues. Trimming took 8 bases from V and 7 from J, leaving 21 bases between them. CDR1 SGHTA and CDR2 FQGNSA come from the germline V gene. As DNA, the CDR3 is TGTGCCAGCTCACAGGGCCAGGGTCGGTTAAATGAGCAGTTCTTC. Encoded protein: CASSQGQGRLNEQFF.

This clone was counted between two and nine times. The rearrangement links TRBV5-6 to TRBJ2-5; 8 nucleotides align to TRBD1. The CDR3 has 16 residues. V lost 0 bases and J lost 5; bases outside the gene matches: 9. CDR1 and CDR2 from the germline V gene are SGHDT and YYEEEE. This CDR3 is CASSLDRGVFLETQYF. Here the CDR3 DNA reads TGTGCCAGCAGCTTGGACAGGGGGGTTTTTTTGGAGACCCAGTACTTC.